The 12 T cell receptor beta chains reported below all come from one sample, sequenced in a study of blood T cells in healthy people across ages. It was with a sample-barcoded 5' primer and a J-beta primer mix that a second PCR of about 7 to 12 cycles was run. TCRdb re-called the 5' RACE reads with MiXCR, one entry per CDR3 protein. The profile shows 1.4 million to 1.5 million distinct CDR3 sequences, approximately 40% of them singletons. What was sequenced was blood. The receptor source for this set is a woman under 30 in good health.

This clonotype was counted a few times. The CDR3 region has the DNA TGTGCCAGCAGTCCCTCGGGGTCGGGGGGCTATGGCTACACCTTC. Residues: CASSPSGSGGYGYTF. The chain is built from TRBV12-3 or TRBV12-4 and TRBJ1-2; D might be TRBD1 (5 bases). Deletions cut 5 bases from V and 4 bases from J, with 17 bases between. This CDR3 is built from 15 residues.

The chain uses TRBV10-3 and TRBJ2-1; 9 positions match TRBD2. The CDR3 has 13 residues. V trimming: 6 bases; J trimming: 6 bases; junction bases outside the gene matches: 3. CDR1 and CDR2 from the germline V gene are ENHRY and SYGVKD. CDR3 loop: CAISTTSGNEQFF. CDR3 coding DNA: TGTGCCATCAGCACGACTAGCGGCAATGAGCAGTTCTTC.

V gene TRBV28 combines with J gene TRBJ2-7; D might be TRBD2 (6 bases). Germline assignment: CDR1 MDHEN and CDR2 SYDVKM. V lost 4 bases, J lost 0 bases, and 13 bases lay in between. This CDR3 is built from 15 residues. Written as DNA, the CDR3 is TGTGCCAGCAGTTCGACGGGGGTGGGCTCCTACGAGCAGTACTTC. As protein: CASSSTGVGSYEQYF.

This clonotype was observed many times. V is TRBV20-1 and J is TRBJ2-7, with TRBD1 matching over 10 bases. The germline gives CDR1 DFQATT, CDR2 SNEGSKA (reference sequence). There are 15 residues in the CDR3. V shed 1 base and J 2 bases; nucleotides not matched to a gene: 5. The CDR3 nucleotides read TGCAGTGCTAGAGGGGGACAGGGGAGTACCTACGAGCAGTACTTC. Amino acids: CSARGGQGSTYEQYF.

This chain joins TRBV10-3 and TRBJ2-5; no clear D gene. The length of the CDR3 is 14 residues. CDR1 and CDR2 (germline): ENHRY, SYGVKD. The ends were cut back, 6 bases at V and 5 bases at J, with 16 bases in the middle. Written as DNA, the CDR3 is TGTGCCATCAGGGACCCCACGGGTGGGGAGACCCAGTACTTC. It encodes CAIRDPTGGETQYF.

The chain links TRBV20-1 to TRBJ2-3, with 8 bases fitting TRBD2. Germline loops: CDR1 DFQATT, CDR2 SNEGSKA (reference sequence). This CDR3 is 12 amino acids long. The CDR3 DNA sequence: TGCAGCCCTTCGGGGGGGGCAGATACGCAGTATTTT. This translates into CSPSGGADTQYF.

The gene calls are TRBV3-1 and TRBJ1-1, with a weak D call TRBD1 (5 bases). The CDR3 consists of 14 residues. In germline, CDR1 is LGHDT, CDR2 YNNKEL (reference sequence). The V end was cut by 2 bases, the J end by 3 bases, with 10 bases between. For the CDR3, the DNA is TGTGCCAGCAGCCAAACGACAGCATACACTGAAGCTTTCTTT. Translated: CASSQTTAYTEAFF.

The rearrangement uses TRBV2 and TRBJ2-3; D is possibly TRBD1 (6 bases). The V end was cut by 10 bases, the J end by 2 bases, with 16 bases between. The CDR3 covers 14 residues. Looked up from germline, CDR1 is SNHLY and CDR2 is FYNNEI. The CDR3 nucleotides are TGTGCCACCGTAGACAGGTTTTTCACAGATACGCAGTATTTT. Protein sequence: CATVDRFFTDTQYF.

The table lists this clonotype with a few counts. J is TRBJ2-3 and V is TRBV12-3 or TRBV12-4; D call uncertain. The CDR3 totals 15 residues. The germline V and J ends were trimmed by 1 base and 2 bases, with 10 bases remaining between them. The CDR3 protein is CASSLGGRYTDTQYF. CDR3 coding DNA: TGTGCCAGCAGTTTAGGAGGACGTTACACAGATACGCAGTATTTT.

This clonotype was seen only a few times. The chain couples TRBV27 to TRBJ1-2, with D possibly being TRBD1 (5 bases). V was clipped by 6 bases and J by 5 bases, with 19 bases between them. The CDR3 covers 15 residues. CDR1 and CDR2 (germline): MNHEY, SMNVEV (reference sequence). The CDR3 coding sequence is TGTGCCAGCAGGACCGGGGGTACGGACTGGTATGGCTACACCTTC. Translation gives CASRTGGTDWYGYTF.

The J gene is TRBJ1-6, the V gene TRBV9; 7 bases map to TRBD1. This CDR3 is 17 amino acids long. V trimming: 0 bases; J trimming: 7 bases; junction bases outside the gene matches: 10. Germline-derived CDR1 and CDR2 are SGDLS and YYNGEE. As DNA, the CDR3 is TGTGCCAGCAGCGTAGGAATAGGGCAGGGGGACAATTCACCCCTCCACTTT. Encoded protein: CASSVGIGQGDNSPLHF.

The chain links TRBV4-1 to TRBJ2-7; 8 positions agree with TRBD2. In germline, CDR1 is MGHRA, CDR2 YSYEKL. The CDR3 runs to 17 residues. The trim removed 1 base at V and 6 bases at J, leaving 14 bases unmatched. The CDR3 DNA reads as TGCGCCAGCAGCCAAGGTTTGGCGGGAGGCCAGGGATGCGAGCAGTACTTC. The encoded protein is CASSQGLAGGQGCEQYF.